Presented here are 25 T cell receptor beta chains from one specimen sequenced in a study of regulatory T cells in long-lasting Graves disease. Building of the TCR beta libraries involved iRepertoire HTBI primers and Arm-PCR of CDR3 regions. Each CDR3 protein is one row after TCRdb ran MiXCR on the multiplex PCR reads. Of more than 650,000 distinct CDR3 sequences listed, around 30% are singletons. Indicated time point: persistent/refractory GD, antithyroid drugs over 5 years with positive TRAb. PBMC-extracted RNA yielded the TCR library. This specimen was peripheral blood mononuclear cells (PBMCs), taken when the disease was refractory, from a patient treated with antithyroid drugs. The receptors here all came from a female donor with Graves disease.

This clonotype was detected only a few times. This chain links TRBV28 with TRBJ2-2; TRBD2 is a possible D gene (6 bases). CDR1 and CDR2 from the germline V gene are MDHEN and SYDVKM. This CDR3 has 16 amino acids. Trimming shortened V by 3 bases and J by 0 bases, and 11 bases separated the two germline ends. The CDR3 coding sequence is TGTGCCAGCAGTTTTTTCGCGGGGCCGAACACCGGGGAGCTGTTTTTT. Translation gives CASSFFAGPNTGELFF.

In DNA, the CDR3 is TGCGCCAGCACCTCTGCCGGGACAACTCTCCACGAGCAGTACTTC. Residues: CASTSAGTTLHEQYF. This chain joins TRBV10-2 and TRBJ2-7, with a tentative D call TRBD1 (6 bases). Germline lookup yields CDR1 WSHSY and CDR2 SAAADI. This CDR3 has 15 amino acids. Trimming removed 7 bases at V and 5 bases at J, with 21 bases between.

The CDR3 nucleotides read TGTGCCAGCAGTTTCCCGGCAGGAAATCAGCCCCAGCATTTT. Its protein is CASSFPAGNQPQHF. The chain carries TRBV27 and TRBJ1-5; D is unresolved. The CDR3 length is 14 residues. Germline CDR1 reads MNHEY; CDR2 reads SMNVEV (reference sequence). Trimming stripped 3 bases from V and 4 bases from J, with 10 bases between.

The CDR3 DNA follows: TGCAGCGTTGAATATGTTGGCTATGGCTACACCTTC. Encoded protein: CSVEYVGYGYTF. V and J are TRBV29-1 and TRBJ1-2; D gene ambiguous. The CDR3 length is 12 residues. The V end lost 2 bases, the J end lost 4 bases, and 8 bases lay between the germline ends. Germline V gene data show CDR1 as SQVTM and CDR2 as ANQGSEA.

The chain employs TRBV3-1 and TRBJ2-7; 8 bases are shared with TRBD1. CDR1 and CDR2 from the germline V gene are LGHDT and YNNKEL (reference sequence). This CDR3 comprises 14 residues. Germline trimming cut 4 bases from V and 3 bases from J; bases unmatched to any gene: 5. The CDR3 DNA is TGTGCCAGCAGCCGACCCAGGGGGCACTACGAGCAGTACTTC. Amino acid sequence: CASSRPRGHYEQYF.

Many counts were recorded for this clonotype. The chain combines TRBV2 with TRBJ2-7, with 9 bases lining up with TRBD2. This CDR3 has 15 residues. V lost 0 bases and J lost 5; bases outside the gene matches: 5. CDR1 and CDR2 (germline): SNHLY, FYNNEI. The CDR3 sequence is CASSEAGGRAHEQYF. CDR3 sequence (DNA): TGTGCCAGCAGTGAAGCCGGCGGGAGGGCCCACGAGCAGTACTTC.

In its sample, this clonotype was seen a few times. The CDR3, as DNA: TGTGCCAGCAGCGTAGGGGACTTCAATCAGCCCCAGCATTTT. Its protein product is CASSVGDFNQPQHF. The chain recombines TRBV9 with TRBJ1-5; possible D gene TRBD1, 5 bases. Germline V CDR1 and CDR2: SGDLS, YYNGEE. V gave up 0 bases and J gave up 3 bases, with 7 bases separating them. The CDR3 totals 14 residues. Filled out from reference TRBV9 and TRBJ1-5, the complete variable domain reads DSGVTQTPKHLITATGQRVTLRCSPRSGDLSVYWYQQSLDQGLQFLIQYYNGEERAKGNILERFSAQQFPDLHSELNLSSLELGDSALYFCASSVGDFNQPQHFGDGTRLSIL.

This clonotype was picked up a small number of times. The chain joins TRBV11-3 to TRBJ2-1; D unresolved. The germline V gene encodes CDR1 SGHNT and CDR2 YENEEA. The ends were cut back, 1 base at V and 5 bases at J, with 12 bases in the middle. The CDR3 has 15 residues. Here the CDR3 reads CASSLGGVVNNEQFF. The DNA of the CDR3 is TGTGCCAGCAGCTTAGGTGGGGTGGTAAACAATGAGCAGTTCTTC.

This clonotype was observed at least ten times. The V and J genes are TRBV12-3 or TRBV12-4 and TRBJ1-2; D remains unclear. There are 14 residues in the CDR3. The V end lost 6 bases, the J end lost 0 bases, and 11 bases lay between the germline ends. CDR3 nucleotide sequence: TGTGCCAGCAGATTCGTCGGGCCTAACTATGGCTACACCTTC. It translates to CASRFVGPNYGYTF.

This clonotype was seen ten or more times. The chain is built from TRBV2 and TRBJ2-2; the D is unclear. In germline, CDR1 is SNHLY, CDR2 FYNNEI. The CDR3 is 15 residues long. Trimming cost V 6 bases and J 0 bases, with 11 bases left between them. CDR3 in amino acids: CASRETLSNTGELFF. The CDR3, as DNA: TGTGCCAGCAGGGAGACACTATCGAACACCGGGGAGCTGTTTTTT.

V is TRBV7-2 and J is TRBJ2-7; the match to TRBD2 covers 10 bases. CDR1 and CDR2 (germline): SGHTA, FQGNSA. The CDR3 contains 14 residues. The trim removed 4 bases at V and 2 bases at J, leaving 2 bases unmatched. The CDR3 sequence is CASSSAGGAYEQYF. CDR3 bases: TGTGCCAGCAGCTCAGCGGGAGGGGCCTACGAGCAGTACTTC.

The genes are TRBV6-1 and TRBJ2-7; TRBD1 matches 12 bases. The CDR3 spans 15 residues. Germline values: CDR1 MNHNS, CDR2 SASEGT. With 7 bases clipped from V and 7 bases from J, the junction kept 11 bases outside the gene matches. CDR3 protein: CASTHSGTGGGEQYF. In DNA form, the CDR3 reads TGTGCCAGCACCCACTCCGGGACAGGGGGCGGTGAGCAGTACTTC.

This sequence joins TRBV30 and TRBJ1-4; unclear D gene. Trimming removed 5 bases from V and 5 bases from J, with 6 bases in between. This CDR3 spans 11 amino acids. The germline V gene has CDR1 GTSNPN and CDR2 SVGIG (reference sequence). CDR3 sequence (DNA): TGTGCCTGGGGGATAAATGAAAAACTGTTTTTT. Residues: CAWGINEKLFF. The full variable domain, completed using reference TRBV30 and TRBJ1-4, is SQTIHQWPATLVQPVGSPLSLECTVEGTSNPNLYWYRQAAGRGLQLLFYSVGIGQISSEVPQNLSASRPQDRQFILSSKKLLLSDSGFYLCAWGINEKLFFGSGTQLSVL.

About this clonotype itself: Given a much more abundant clone one base away, this may be a read error. This chain uses TRBV2 with TRBJ2-5; 7 positions agree with TRBD1. CDR3 length equals 15 residues. The germline V gene encodes CDR1 SNHLY and CDR2 FYNNEI. The CDR3 sequence: CASSVLQGPQEIQYF. The CDR3 DNA reads as TGTGCCAGCAGCGTTCTACAGGGGCCGCAAGAGATCCAGTACTTC.

This clonotype was detected only a few times. The chain has TRBV6-1 and TRBJ1-1; D gene uncertain. Germline V gene data show CDR1 as MNHNS and CDR2 as SASEGT. The CDR3 is 12 residues long. V lost 7 bases to trimming and J lost 0 bases, with 6 bases between them. The CDR3 sequence: CASMRMNTEAFF. CDR3 nucleotide sequence: TGTGCCAGCATGAGAATGAACACTGAAGCTTTCTTT.

The chain joins TRBV19 to TRBJ1-1; TRBD1 agrees at 8 bases. This CDR3 has 15 amino acids. CDR1 LNHDA and CDR2 SQIVND come from the germline V gene (reference sequence). J lost 4 bases, V lost 7 bases, and 11 bases had no gene match. The CDR3 bases are TGTGCCAGTACCTCGATCTGGACAGGGATCACTGAAGCTTTCTTT. It is translated as CASTSIWTGITEAFF.

The chain combines TRBV30 with TRBJ1-5; 7 nucleotides match TRBD1. The CDR3 covers 16 residues. Per germline, CDR1 GTSNPN and CDR2 SVGIG (reference sequence). The ends lost 0 bases at V and 3 bases at J; junction bases unmatched: 8. CDR3 amino acids: CAWSVRTGRVNQPQHF. DNA for the CDR3: TGTGCCTGGAGTGTACGGACAGGAAGAGTCAATCAGCCCCAGCATTTT.

This clonotype was counted only a few times. The rearrangement uses TRBV7-7 and TRBJ1-4, with 7 bases fitting TRBD1. V lost 5 bases to trimming and J lost 5 bases; unmatched junction nucleotides: 8. Per the germline V gene, CDR1 is SSHAT and CDR2 is FNYEAQ (reference sequence). This CDR3 has 15 residues. CDR3 in amino acids: CASSRRQGENEKLFF. The CDR3 DNA sequence: TGTGCCAGCAGCCGTCGTCAGGGGGAGAATGAAAAACTGTTTTTT. The whole variable domain, remainder taken from reference TRBV7-7 and TRBJ1-4, is GAGVSQSPRYKVTKRGQDVTLRCDPISSHATLYWYQQALGQGPEFLTYFNYEAQPDKSGLPSDRFSAERPEGSISTLTIQRTEQRDSAMYRCASSRRQGENEKLFFGSGTQLSVL.

Comments on this clonotype: A much bigger clone sits one base away, suggesting this may be a read error. The chain links TRBV7-8 to TRBJ1-4, with a possible D match to TRBD1 (6 bases). The CDR3 consists of 14 residues. In germline, CDR1 is SGHVS, CDR2 FQNEAQ. In nucleotides, the CDR3 is TGTGCCAGCAGTCTTGGACAGAATAATGAAAAACTGGTTTTT. It is translated as CASSLGQNNEKLVF.

This clonotype occurred once. The V call is TRBV6-5, the J call TRBJ2-3, with D uncertain. CDR3 size: 12 residues. Germline CDR1 MNHEY, CDR2 SVGAGI. V was shortened by 4 bases and J by 2 bases, with 4 bases between the two germline ends. As DNA, the CDR3 is TGTGCCAGCAGTTCTACCACAGATACGCAGTATTTT. Translated, it gives CASSSTTDTQYF.

This clonotype was counted ten times or more. The chain uses TRBV28 and TRBJ1-4; D is ambiguous. This CDR3 is 15 amino acids long. The germline V gene has CDR1 MDHEN and CDR2 SYDVKM. Trimming removed 3 bases at V and 4 bases at J, with 12 bases between. The CDR3 reads CASSFSPRFNEKLFF. CDR3 DNA: TGTGCCAGCAGTTTCTCCCCAAGGTTTAATGAAAAACTGTTTTTT.

This clonotype was observed a few times. The chain joins TRBV10-3 to TRBJ2-7, with TRBD2 as a possible D gene (6 bases). Looked up from germline, CDR1 is ENHRY and CDR2 is SYGVKD. This CDR3 region has 11 residues. V dropped 11 bases and J dropped 4 bases, with 12 bases sitting between them. In nucleotides, the CDR3 is TGTGCCGCCGGTGGGGGGTACGAGCAGTACTTC. It translates to CAAGGGYEQYF.

V gene TRBV5-1 combines with J gene TRBJ1-1; TRBD1 matches at 9 bases. In germline, CDR1 is SGHRS, CDR2 YFSETQ. CDR3 length: 15 residues. J was trimmed by 1 base and V by 4 bases; bases with no gene match: 5. DNA of the CDR3: TGCGCCAGCAGCGATCAGACAGGGGGGAACACTGAAGCTTTCTTT. It translates to CASSDQTGGNTEAFF.

This clonotype was seen a few times. The chain links TRBV7-6 to TRBJ1-1; TRBD1 agrees at 9 bases. The CDR3 sequence is 15 residues long. With 4 bases clipped from V and 3 bases from J, the junction kept 6 bases outside the gene matches. The germline gives CDR1 SGHVS, CDR2 FNYEAQ. Written as DNA, the CDR3 is TGTGCCAGCAGCTCCATGGACAGGGGAGACACTGAAGCTTTCTTT. Translated, it gives CASSSMDRGDTEAFF. Combining the CDR3 with reference TRBV7-6 and TRBJ1-1 gives the whole variable domain GAGVSQSPRYKVTKRGQDVALRCDPISGHVSLYWYRQALGQGPEFLTYFNYEAQQDKSGLPNDRFSAERPEGSISTLTIQRTEQRDSAMYRCASSSMDRGDTEAFFGQGTRLTVV.

The V gene is TRBV6-2 or TRBV6-3, the J gene TRBJ2-5, with TRBD2 matching over 7 bases. From germline, CDR1 is MNHEY and CDR2 SVGEGT. There are 20 residues in the CDR3. V lost 2 bases to trimming and J lost 0 bases; unmatched junction nucleotides: 18. The CDR3 DNA follows: TGTGCCAGCAGTTACCACTCGGACATCTCGGCGGGAGCGAACCAAGAGACCCAGTACTTC. This codes for CASSYHSDISAGANQETQYF.